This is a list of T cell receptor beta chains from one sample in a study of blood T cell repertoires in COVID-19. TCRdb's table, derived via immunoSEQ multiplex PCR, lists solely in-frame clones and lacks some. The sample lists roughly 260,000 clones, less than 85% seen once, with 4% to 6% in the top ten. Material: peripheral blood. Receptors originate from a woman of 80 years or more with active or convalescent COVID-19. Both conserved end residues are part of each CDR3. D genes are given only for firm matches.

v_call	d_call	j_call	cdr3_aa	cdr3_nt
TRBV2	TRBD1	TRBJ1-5	CASSVNIGTGHQPQHF	TGTGCCAGCAGTGTCAATATAGGGACAGGGCATCAGCCCCAGCATTTT
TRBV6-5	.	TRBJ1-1	CASSSPGQNTEAFF	TGTGCCAGCAGTTCGCCTGGGCAGAACACTGAAGCTTTCTTT
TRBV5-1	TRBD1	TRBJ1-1	CASSLTGTGLVTEAFF	TGCGCCAGCAGCTTGACAGGGACAGGTCTTGTCACTGAAGCTTTCTTT
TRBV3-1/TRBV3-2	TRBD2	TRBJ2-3	CASSRLAEQGTQYF	TGTGCCAGCAGCCGACTAGCGGAGCAGGGTACGCAGTATTTT
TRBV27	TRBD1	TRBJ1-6	CASSLANRGSSYNSPLHF	TGTGCCAGCAGTTTAGCAAACAGGGGAAGCTCCTATAATTCACCCCTCCACTTT
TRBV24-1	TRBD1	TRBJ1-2	CATSDARTGEGYTF	TGTGCCACCAGTGATGCCCGGACAGGGGAAGGCTACACCTTC
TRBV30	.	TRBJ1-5	CAWSKTGNQPQHF	TGTGCCTGGAGTAAAACAGGGAATCAGCCCCAGCATTTT
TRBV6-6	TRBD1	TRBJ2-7	CASSYGQGENDEQYF	TGTGCCAGCAGTTACGGACAGGGGGAAAACGACGAGCAGTACTTC
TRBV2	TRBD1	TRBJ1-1	CASIQDRGTRRTEAFF	TGTGCCAGCATTCAAGACAGGGGGACTCGAAGAACTGAAGCTTTCTTT
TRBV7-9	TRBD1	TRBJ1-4	CASSLDRREKLFF	TGTGCCAGCAGCCTGGACAGGCGAGAAAAACTGTTTTTT